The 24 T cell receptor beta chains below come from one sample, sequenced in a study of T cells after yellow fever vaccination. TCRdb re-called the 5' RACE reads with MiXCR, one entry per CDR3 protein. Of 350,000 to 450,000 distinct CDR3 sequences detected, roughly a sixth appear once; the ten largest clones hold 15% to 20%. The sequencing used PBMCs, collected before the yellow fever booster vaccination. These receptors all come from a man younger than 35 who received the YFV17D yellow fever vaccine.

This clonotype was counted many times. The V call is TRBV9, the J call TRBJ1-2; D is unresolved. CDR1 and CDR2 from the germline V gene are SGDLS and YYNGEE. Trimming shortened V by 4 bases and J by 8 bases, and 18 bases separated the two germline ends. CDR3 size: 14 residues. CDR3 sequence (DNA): TGTGCCAGCAGCACCGGGGTCCCCCGCGGAGGCTACACCTTC. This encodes CASSTGVPRGGYTF.

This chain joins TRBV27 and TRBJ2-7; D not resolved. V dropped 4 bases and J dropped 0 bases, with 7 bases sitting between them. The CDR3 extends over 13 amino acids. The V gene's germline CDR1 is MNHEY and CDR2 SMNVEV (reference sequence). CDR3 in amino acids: CASSSGSSYEQYF. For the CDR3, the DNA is TGTGCCAGCAGTTCAGGTAGCTCCTACGAGCAGTACTTC.

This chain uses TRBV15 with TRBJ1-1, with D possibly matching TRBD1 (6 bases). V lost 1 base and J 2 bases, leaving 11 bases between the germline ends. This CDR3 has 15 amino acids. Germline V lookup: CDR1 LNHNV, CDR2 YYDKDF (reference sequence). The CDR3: CATSRGRGTNTEAFF. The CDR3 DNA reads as TGTGCCACCAGCAGAGGCAGGGGAACTAACACTGAAGCTTTCTTT.

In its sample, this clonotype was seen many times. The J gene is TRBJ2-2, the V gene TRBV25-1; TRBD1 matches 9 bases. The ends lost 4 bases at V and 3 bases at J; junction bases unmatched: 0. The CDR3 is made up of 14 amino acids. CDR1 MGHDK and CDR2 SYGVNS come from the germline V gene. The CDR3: CASSGTGDTGELFF. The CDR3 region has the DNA TGTGCCAGCAGTGGGACAGGGGACACCGGGGAGCTGTTTTTT.

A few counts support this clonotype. The CDR3 DNA reads as TGTGCCACCAGTGACCCGGCAGGGGGACAAGAGACCCAGTACTTC. This encodes CATSDPAGGQETQYF. This chain uses TRBV24-1 with TRBJ2-5, with TRBD1 matching 7 bases. There are 15 residues in the CDR3. V trimming: 4 bases; J trimming: 2 bases; junction bases outside the gene matches: 6. The V gene's germline CDR1 is KGHDR and CDR2 SFDVKD.

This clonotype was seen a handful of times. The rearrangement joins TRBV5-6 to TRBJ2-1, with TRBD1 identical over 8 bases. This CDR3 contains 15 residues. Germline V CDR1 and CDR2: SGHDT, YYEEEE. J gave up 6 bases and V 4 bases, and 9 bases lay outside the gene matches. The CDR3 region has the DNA TGTGCCAGCAGCCCAGACAGGGGACGAGGCAATGAGCAGTTCTTC. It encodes CASSPDRGRGNEQFF.

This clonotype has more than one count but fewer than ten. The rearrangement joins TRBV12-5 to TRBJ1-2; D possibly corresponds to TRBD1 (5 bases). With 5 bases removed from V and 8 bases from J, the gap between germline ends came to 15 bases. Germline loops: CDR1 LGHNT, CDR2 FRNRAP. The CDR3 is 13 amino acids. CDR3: CASGGDGPRGYTF. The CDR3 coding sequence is TGTGCTAGTGGTGGGGACGGCCCTAGGGGCTACACCTTC.

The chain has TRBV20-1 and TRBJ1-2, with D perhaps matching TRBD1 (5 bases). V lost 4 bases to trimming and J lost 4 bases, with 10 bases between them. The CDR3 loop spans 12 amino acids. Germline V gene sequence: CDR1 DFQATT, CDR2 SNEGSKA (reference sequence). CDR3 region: CSATGIGYGYTF. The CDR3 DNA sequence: TGCAGTGCTACAGGGATCGGCTATGGCTACACCTTC.

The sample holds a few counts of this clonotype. CDR3 nucleotide sequence: TGTGCCAGCAACCTAGGGGAACCTCAGTTCTTC. Its protein is CASNLGEPQFF. The chain links TRBV27 to TRBJ2-1; D perhaps matches TRBD1 (5 bases). The CDR3 extends over 11 amino acids. The germline V gene encodes CDR1 MNHEY and CDR2 SMNVEV (reference sequence). The germline V and J ends were trimmed by 7 bases and 13 bases, with 14 bases remaining between them.

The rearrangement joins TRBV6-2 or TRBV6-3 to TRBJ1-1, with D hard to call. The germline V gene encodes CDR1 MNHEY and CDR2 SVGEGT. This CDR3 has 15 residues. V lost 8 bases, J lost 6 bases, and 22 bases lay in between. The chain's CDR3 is CASGPSGRVVPEAFF. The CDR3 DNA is TGTGCCAGCGGTCCCAGCGGGCGAGTTGTTCCTGAAGCTTTCTTT.

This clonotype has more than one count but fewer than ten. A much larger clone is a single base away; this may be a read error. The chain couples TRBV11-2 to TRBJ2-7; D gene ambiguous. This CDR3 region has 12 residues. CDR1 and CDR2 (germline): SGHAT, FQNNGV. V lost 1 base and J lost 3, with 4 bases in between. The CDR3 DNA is TGTGCCAGCAGCTTAGTGGGCTACGAGCAGTACGTC. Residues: CASSLVGYEQYV.

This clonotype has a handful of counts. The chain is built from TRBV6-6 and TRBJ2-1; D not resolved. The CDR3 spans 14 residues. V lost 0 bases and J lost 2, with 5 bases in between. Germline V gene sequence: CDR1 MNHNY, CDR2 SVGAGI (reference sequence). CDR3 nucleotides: TGTGCCAGCAGTTACTCGAGAACCTACAATGAGCAGTTCTTC. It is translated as CASSYSRTYNEQFF.

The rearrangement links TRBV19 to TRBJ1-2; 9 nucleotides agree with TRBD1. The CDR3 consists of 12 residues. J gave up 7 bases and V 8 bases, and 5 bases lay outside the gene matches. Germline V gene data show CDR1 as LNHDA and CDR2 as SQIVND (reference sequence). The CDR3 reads CASSTGGPGYTF. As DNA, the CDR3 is TGTGCCAGTTCGACAGGGGGACCTGGCTACACCTTC.

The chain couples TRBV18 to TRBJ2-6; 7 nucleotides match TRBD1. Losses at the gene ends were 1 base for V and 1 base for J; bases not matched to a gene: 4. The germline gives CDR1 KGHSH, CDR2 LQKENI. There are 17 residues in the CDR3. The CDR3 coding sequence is TGTGCCAGCTCACCACAGGGACAGCTATCTGGGGCCAACGTCCTGACTTTC. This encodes CASSPQGQLSGANVLTF.

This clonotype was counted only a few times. The CDR3 reads CASSYPTRLAGGSSANEQFF. The CDR3 DNA is TGTGCCAGCAGTTACCCTACCAGACTAGCGGGGGGGAGCTCGGCGAATGAGCAGTTCTTC. The chain combines TRBV6-6 with TRBJ2-1; 14 positions agree with TRBD2. Looked up from germline, CDR1 is MNHNY and CDR2 is SVGAGI (reference sequence). V was pared by 2 bases and J by 7 bases, with 16 bases of the junction left unmatched. The CDR3 consists of 20 residues.

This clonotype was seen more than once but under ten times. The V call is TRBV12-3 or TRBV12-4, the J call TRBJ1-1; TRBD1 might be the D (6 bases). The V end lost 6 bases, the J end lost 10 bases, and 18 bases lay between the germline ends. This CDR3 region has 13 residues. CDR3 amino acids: CASSLPPGRGAFF. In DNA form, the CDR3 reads TGTGCCAGCAGCCTCCCACCCGGCAGGGGAGCTTTCTTT.

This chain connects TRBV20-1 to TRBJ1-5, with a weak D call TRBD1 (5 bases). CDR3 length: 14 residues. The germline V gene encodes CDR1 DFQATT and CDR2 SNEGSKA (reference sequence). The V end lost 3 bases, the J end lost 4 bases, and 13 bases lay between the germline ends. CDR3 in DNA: TGCAGTGCTAGCTTGGGACGGTCGAATCAGCCCCAGCATTTT. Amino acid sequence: CSASLGRSNQPQHF.

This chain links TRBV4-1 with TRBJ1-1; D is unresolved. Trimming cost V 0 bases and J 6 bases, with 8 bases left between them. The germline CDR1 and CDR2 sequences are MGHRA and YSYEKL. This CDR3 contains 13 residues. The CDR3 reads CASSQEWAAEAFF. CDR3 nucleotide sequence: TGCGCCAGCAGCCAAGAATGGGCGGCTGAAGCTTTCTTT.

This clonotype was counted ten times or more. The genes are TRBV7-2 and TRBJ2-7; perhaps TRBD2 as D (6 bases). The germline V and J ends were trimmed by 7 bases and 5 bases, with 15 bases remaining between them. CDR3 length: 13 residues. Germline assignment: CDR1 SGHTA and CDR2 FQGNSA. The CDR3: CASKAGPSDEQYF. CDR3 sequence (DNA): TGTGCCAGCAAAGCGGGCCCGTCCGACGAGCAGTACTTC.

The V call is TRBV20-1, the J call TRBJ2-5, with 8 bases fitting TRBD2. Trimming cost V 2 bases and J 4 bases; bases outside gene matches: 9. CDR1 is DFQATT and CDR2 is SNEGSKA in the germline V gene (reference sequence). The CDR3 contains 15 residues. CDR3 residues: CSARKSSGGGETQYF. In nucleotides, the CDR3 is TGCAGTGCTAGAAAAAGCAGCGGGGGTGGAGAGACCCAGTACTTC.

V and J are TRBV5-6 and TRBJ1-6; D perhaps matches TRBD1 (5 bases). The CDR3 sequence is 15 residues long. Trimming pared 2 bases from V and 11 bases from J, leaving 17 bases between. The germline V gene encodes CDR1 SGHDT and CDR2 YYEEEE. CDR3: CASSFIGTPMPPLHF. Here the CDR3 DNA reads TGTGCCAGCAGCTTCATCGGGACTCCAATGCCACCCCTCCACTTT.

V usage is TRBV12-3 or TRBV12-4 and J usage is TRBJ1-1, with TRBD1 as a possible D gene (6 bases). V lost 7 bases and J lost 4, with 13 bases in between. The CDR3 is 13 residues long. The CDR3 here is CASIAGVGTEAFF. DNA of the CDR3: TGTGCCAGCATTGCAGGGGTGGGCACTGAAGCTTTCTTT.

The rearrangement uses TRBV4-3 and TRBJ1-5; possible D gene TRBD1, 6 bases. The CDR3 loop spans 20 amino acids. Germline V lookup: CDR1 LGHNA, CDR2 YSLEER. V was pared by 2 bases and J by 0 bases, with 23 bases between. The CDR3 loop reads CASSQRLPAGTTSSNQPQHF. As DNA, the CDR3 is TGCGCCAGCAGCCAAAGACTGCCAGCCGGGACAACTTCTAGCAATCAGCCCCAGCATTTT.

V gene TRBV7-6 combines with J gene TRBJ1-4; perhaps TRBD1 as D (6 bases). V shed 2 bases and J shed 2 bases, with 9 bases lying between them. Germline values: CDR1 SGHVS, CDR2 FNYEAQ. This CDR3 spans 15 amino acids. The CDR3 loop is CASSLSGVTNEKLFF. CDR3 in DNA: TGTGCCAGCAGCTTATCAGGGGTGACTAATGAAAAACTGTTTTTT. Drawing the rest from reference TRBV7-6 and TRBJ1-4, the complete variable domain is GAGVSQSPRYKVTKRGQDVALRCDPISGHVSLYWYRQALGQGPEFLTYFNYEAQQDKSGLPNDRFSAERPEGSISTLTIQRTEQRDSAMYRCASSLSGVTNEKLFFGSGTQLSVL.